This T cell receptor beta chain was found in a study of blood T cells in healthy people across ages (dated by TCRdb to the mid-2010s). Notes on the research overall: Template switching captured roughly one uniquely barcoded TCR beta cDNA molecule per two T cells in model experiments. Using deep sequencing normalized with unique cDNA molecular identifiers, the study measured how TCR beta repertoire diversity changes with age. Donors were grouped into four age groups: young (average roughly 15 years), middle-aged (over 35), aged (around 66) and long-lived (around 80). Using the same blood draw, the study looked at two additional independent replicas of 1 million unique cDNA reads for two donors, one aged 18 to 30 and the other aged 80 or older. General study outcomes and caveats: Estimates of total diversity from one million sequenced T cells were regarded as lower bounds and underestimates. The percentage of naive T cells measured by flow cytometry correlated strongly with observed TCR beta diversity. Because profiling used bulk unsorted PBMCs, naive and antigen-experienced compartments could not be compared conclusively. Compared with the aged group, more naive CD4+ T cells, fewer expanded clones and increased TCR diversity were shown by the long-lived group, suggesting age selection. Donor CMV infection status was unknown, potentially confounding age-related changes in expanded clonotypes. Observed TCR beta diversity per million T cells fell roughly linearly with age, and a significant reduction was already apparent by age around 36.

Compared with germline, V lacks 10 bases and J lacks 5 bases; bases without a gene match: 7. The CDR3, cysteine through phenylalanine, is 12 amino acids long. Only the CDR3 DNA stays, 36 bases, in frame from base 1. Reading the germline V gene (reference sequence) gives CDR1 SEHNR and CDR2 FQNEAQ. Receptor amplification or capture employed 5' RACE. Sequenced on an Illumina HiSeq 2500. A second roughly 7 to 11 cycle PCR used a sample-barcoded 5' primer and a J-beta primer mix. A template-switch 5' adaptor carrying 12 random nucleotides introduced a unique molecular identifier onto each TCR beta cDNA molecule. Each sample yielded at least 2.5 million CDR3-containing paired-end reads. The Mint cDNA synthesis kit, primed by a TRBC-specific oligonucleotide, was used to synthesize first-strand cDNA from all RNA. Following uracil-DNA glycosylase treatment, all cDNA underwent a first 18-cycle PCR with the universal primers M1SS and BC2_uni_R. Under the source paper's analysis protocol: Each sample was normalized by randomly selecting 1 million high-quality reads, each carrying a distinct molecular identifier. Instead of being binned into consensus sequences, reads that shared molecular identifiers were thrown out. MiTCR, with a Q25 quality threshold and the strictest error-elimination algorithm, was used for CDR3 identification, clonotype clustering and error correction. A nonparametric unseen species model using Euler transformation provided a lower-bound estimate of total TCR beta diversity. Through fastp at Q25 and MiXCR, TCRdb rebuilt clones from the public reads, retaining in-frame beta chains. CDR3 protein duplicates are merged, each entry listing the most common genes and DNA. TCRdb, not the original authors, processed these V and J calls. The sample profile shows roughly 1,000,000 distinct CDR3 sequences; approximately 26% of them were found once. Of the sample, less than 0.75% falls within the top ten clones.

This clonotype showed up just a few times. Its antigen target is currently unknown. Base qualities are not recorded, but no much larger clone differs from it by a single base. Systemically healthy Caucasian individuals from Russia, about 38 in total and aged roughly 6 to 90 years, were included as donors. Each donor gave ten milliliters of peripheral blood, collected into EDTA-treated Vacutainer tubes. PBMCs were isolated by Ficoll-Paque density-gradient centrifugation, with at least 6.5 million obtained per sample. Total RNA, at least 6 micrograms per sample, was extracted from PBMCs with Trizol reagent. For every donor, flow cytometry on a PBMC aliquot measured the percentage of naive CD45RAhigh/CD27high T cells. The sample was also reused in another study, on T cells of mothers and their children. The second investigation adds: Donors were nine systemically healthy Caucasian individuals: three mothers and their six children. cDNA synthesis used all of the extracted RNA, with approximately 1.6 ug of RNA in each 15 ul reaction. In the second PCR, the M1S primer added sample barcodes and 2-4 random nucleotides. Over 8 million TCR beta CDR3 reads were obtained for each mother, and 2.7 million or so reads were obtained for each child. Thymic selection similarly shapes TCR recombination output in related and unrelated pairs, with minor effect from inherited differences. Related mother-child pairs always showed normalized repertoire overlap that was slightly higher than in unrelated mother-child pairs, though the difference was never significant. No persistent microchimeric T cell clones were detected, at a sensitivity of 80 to 100 clones per million clonotypes. To look for features that set related mother-child pairs apart from unrelated individuals, the researchers ran deep NGS to compare the TCR beta repertoires of mothers and children. The mean age was roughly 44 +/- 4 years for the mothers and around 10 +/- 4 years for the children. Libraries were sequenced on Illumina HiSeq 2000 with 100+100 nt paired-end reads after adapter ligation with NEBNext reagents. To prevent cross-contamination, the mother and child libraries were prepared one month apart and sequenced in separate runs. For each donor, between 500,000 and 2,000,000 distinct TCR beta clonotypes were identified. Naive TCR beta clonotypes were estimated from low-frequency clonotypes matched to each donor's FACS-determined naive share, without sorting.

The chain is encoded by TRBV7-9 joined to TRBJ2-5, and 7 junction bases match TRBD1. The sequence was collected from a girl aged 2 to 9 in good health. Sequenced sample: blood. The CDR3 is CAIEGAGETQYF. The nucleotide sequence reads as follows: TGTGCCATCGAGGGGGCAGGGGAGACCCAGTACTTC.